This T cell receptor (beta chain) was profiled in a study of CD8+ T cells in alopecia areata. Study results and caveats: Sequenced scalp T cells also include alphabeta T cells resident in normal skin. In patients, TCRs were shared less clearly than in mice, and HLA may possibly be involved.

Sequencing relied on a cDNA template that was reverse transcribed from extracted RNA. Profiling relied on immunoSEQ multiplex PCR, and the TCRdb table lists in-frame clones only, not all of them. The sample includes about 23,000 clones, roughly half of them seen just once. Details on this clone: Its specificity is unknown.

This TCR was sampled from a human donor with alopecia areata. Material: NKG2D-high CD8+ T cells sorted from blood.

The CDR3 coding sequence is TGCGCCAGCAGGGCGGGAGGCTCCTACAATGAGCAGTTCTTC. This translates into CASRAGGSYNEQFF. The gene calls are TRBV5-1 and TRBJ2-1; 8 bases agree with TRBD2. V shed 5 bases and J 0 bases; nucleotides not matched to a gene: 1. The germline V gene has CDR1 SGHRS and CDR2 YFSETQ. This CDR3 region has 14 residues.